These 18 T cell receptor beta chains were sequenced from one sample in a study of T-cell reconstitution after alpha-beta-depleted transplantation in children. Researchers prepared the TCRbeta library using unique molecular identifiers, the study reports. TCRdb called the PCR reads again in MiXCR, with one record for every CDR3 protein. This repertoire shows about 32,000 distinct CDR3 sequences, about 6% found once; its top ten account for 25% to 30%. Study-level points and caveats: At around two months after transplant, the alpha-beta T cells were reportedly derived from several hundred expanded clones that came from non-depleted graft cells.

For these receptors, no antigen is known. The sequenced sample was peripheral blood, obtained 60 days after TCRalphabeta/CD19-depleted stem cell transplant. These receptors were taken from a child under two years old who had a stem cell transplant for acute myeloid leukemia, so the T cells may come from the graft donor.

This clonotype turned up a few times. The chain carries TRBV7-2 and TRBJ2-7; 12 bases align to TRBD2. The V segment lost 5 bases and the J segment 6 bases; nucleotides outside the gene matches: 11. The CDR3 runs to 16 residues. Germline loops: CDR1 SGHTA, CDR2 FQGNSA. This CDR3 reads CASSPPSGLAGREQYF. As DNA, the CDR3 is TGTGCCAGCAGCCCTCCCTCAGGACTAGCGGGACGCGAGCAGTACTTC. The full variable domain, with the rest looked up from reference TRBV7-2 and TRBJ2-7, is GAGVSQSPSNKVTEKGKDVELRCDPISGHTALYWYRQSLGQGLEFLIYFQGNSAPDKSGLPSDRFSAERTGGSVSTLTIQRTQQEDSAVYLCASSPPSGLAGREQYFGPGTRLTVT.

This clonotype was recorded at least ten times. V is TRBV10-3 and J is TRBJ1-2; the D gene is possibly TRBD1 (5 bases). The V and J ends lost 10 bases and 4 bases respectively, with 16 bases between them. The CDR3 contains 13 residues. Germline assignment: CDR1 ENHRY and CDR2 SYGVKD. The CDR3 loop is CASTPGRSYGYTF. In nucleotides, the CDR3 is TGTGCCAGTACCCCGGGACGGTCCTATGGCTACACCTTC.

The V gene is TRBV30, the J gene TRBJ2-1; 11 bases align to TRBD2. Germline V gene data show CDR1 as GTSNPN and CDR2 as SVGIG (reference sequence). The CDR3 is 16 amino acids. V was clipped by 0 bases and J by 6 bases; unmatched bases: 7. The DNA for the CDR3 is TGTGCCTGGAGTGTTAGGGGGACTAGCGGCCCCAATGAGCAGTTCTTC. This gives the protein CAWSVRGTSGPNEQFF.

This clonotype has just one count. Since a much larger clone is just one base distant, this may be a read error. The J gene is TRBJ1-2, the V gene TRBV12-3 or TRBV12-4; D is perhaps TRBD1 (5 bases). The CDR3 extends over 14 amino acids. Trimming removed 9 bases from V and 3 bases from J, with 17 bases in between. In DNA form, the CDR3 reads TGTGCCAGGAGTCTCAGGGTTTTGGACTATGGCTACACCTTC. Protein sequence: CARSLRVLDYGYTF.

Only a few counts were recorded for this clonotype. The chain is built from TRBV11-2 and TRBJ2-5; D is uncertain. V gave up 6 bases and J gave up 5 bases, with 10 bases separating them. Germline V gene sequence: CDR1 SGHAT, CDR2 FQNNGV. The CDR3 runs to 12 residues. DNA for the CDR3: TGTGCCAGCAGTCCGAGGCGGGAGACCCAGTACTTC. This encodes CASSPRRETQYF.

V is TRBV7-8 and J is TRBJ2-3, with D possibly matching TRBD1 (5 bases). V was trimmed by 6 bases and J by 2 bases, leaving 15 bases between them. The CDR3 has 15 amino acids. CDR1 and CDR2 (germline): SGHVS, FQNEAQ. The CDR3 nucleotides are TGTGCCAGCAGAGCAGCCAGGGCTCCCACAGATACGCAGTATTTT. Translating gives CASRAARAPTDTQYF. Variable domain in full (rest from reference TRBV7-8 and TRBJ2-3): GAGVSQSPRYKVAKRGQDVALRCDPISGHVSLFWYQQALGQGPEFLTYFQNEAQLDKSGLPSDRFFAERPEGSVSTLKIQRTQQEDSAVYLCASRAARAPTDTQYFGPGTRLTVL.

This clonotype was counted ten times or more. The gene calls are TRBV6-5 and TRBJ1-3; TRBD1 matches 8 bases. The CDR3 totals 15 residues. CDR1 MNHEY and CDR2 SVGAGI come from the germline V gene. J was trimmed by 2 bases and V by 5 bases; bases with no gene match: 5. The CDR3 DNA reads as TGTGCCAGCAGTCCTGACAGGGGCGCTGGAAACACCATATATTTT. Translation: CASSPDRGAGNTIYF.

This clonotype was picked up many times. The CDR3 bases are TGCGCCAGCACGTTGTACCAGAACACCGGGGAGCTGTTTTTT. This gives the protein CASTLYQNTGELFF. The chain combines TRBV4-3 with TRBJ2-2; D not resolved. CDR3 length: 14 residues. In germline, CDR1 is LGHNA, CDR2 YSLEER. V lost 7 bases and J 1 base, leaving 10 bases between the germline ends.

This clonotype is labeled medium-sized. J is TRBJ2-1 and V is TRBV6-5; no reliable D call. CDR1 is MNHEY and CDR2 is SVGAGI in the germline V gene. V gave up 0 bases and J gave up 4 bases, with 4 bases separating them. The CDR3 extends over 13 amino acids. DNA of the CDR3: TGTGCCAGCAGTTACTCGGAGTACAATGAGCAGTTCTTC. Protein sequence: CASSYSEYNEQFF.

This clonotype was detected ten times or more. In DNA, the CDR3 is TGTGCCAGCAGCCAAGAAGGCCTAGCGGGTCGGTACGAGCAGTACTTC. Protein product: CASSQEGLAGRYEQYF. J is TRBJ2-7 and V is TRBV4-2; 8 nucleotides match TRBD2. Germline lookup yields CDR1 LGHNA and CDR2 YNFKEQ. This CDR3 comprises 16 residues. After removal of 0 bases from V and 4 bases from J, the junction contained 8 bases not matched to a gene.

Many counts were recorded for this clonotype. V and J are TRBV12-3 or TRBV12-4 and TRBJ2-5; D might be TRBD1 (5 bases). This CDR3 spans 15 amino acids. V was trimmed by 8 bases and J by 2 bases, leaving 18 bases between them. In nucleotides, the CDR3 is TGTGCCAGCGGGCTCCGCGAAGGGGTTCAAGAGACCCAGTACTTC. Translation: CASGLREGVQETQYF.

This clonotype has at least ten counts. The gene calls are TRBV3-1 and TRBJ2-7; unclear D gene. Germline lookup yields CDR1 LGHDT and CDR2 YNNKEL (reference sequence). V was shortened by 3 bases and J by 3 bases, with 9 bases between the two germline ends. The CDR3 extends over 13 amino acids. The DNA for the CDR3 is TGTGCCAGCAGCCACAGATCGTTCTACGAGCAGTACTTC. This codes for CASSHRSFYEQYF.

This clonotype was recorded many times. The chain links TRBV9 to TRBJ2-1; D is undetermined. The germline CDR1 and CDR2 sequences are SGDLS and YYNGEE. The V end lost 0 bases, the J end lost 9 bases, and 7 bases lay between the germline ends. The CDR3 is 12 residues long. In DNA form, the CDR3 reads TGTGCCAGCAGCGTAGTAGAGACTGAGCAGTTCTTC. Amino acids: CASSVVETEQFF.

This clonotype was recorded at least ten times. V usage is TRBV10-3 and J usage is TRBJ1-4; D gene unclear. V was cut by 2 bases and J by 4 bases, with 5 bases left in between. Looked up from germline, CDR1 is ENHRY and CDR2 is SYGVKD. The CDR3 covers 13 residues. In DNA form, the CDR3 reads TGTGCCATCAGTGAGGATAGTAATGAAAAACTGTTTTTT. Protein sequence: CAISEDSNEKLFF.

Many counts were recorded for this clonotype. CDR3 nucleotides: TGCAGCGTTGAAGTGAAGGGGCCCTACACCTACAATGAGCAGTTCTTC. This sequence encodes CSVEVKGPYTYNEQFF. The rearrangement joins TRBV29-1 to TRBJ2-1, with a tentative D call TRBD1 (5 bases). The germline V gene has CDR1 SQVTM and CDR2 ANQGSEA. The V end was cut by 1 base, the J end by 2 bases, with 15 bases between. There are 16 residues in the CDR3.

The table lists this clonotype with many counts. The DNA is left out, because the CDR3 cannot be placed on it with certainty; the CDR3 is given as TCRdb lists it. The chain combines TRBV12-3 or TRBV12-4 with TRBJ2-1; TRBD2 reflects the table's D call only, with no check against the DNA. The CDR3 is 12 residues long, counting both termini. The CDR3 here is CASSPPWGEGIF.

This clonotype came up many times. The V gene is TRBV10-1, the J gene TRBJ1-1; D unclear. Trimming shortened V by 8 bases and J by 1 base, and 17 bases separated the two germline ends. The CDR3 consists of 15 residues. Germline loops: CDR1 WNHNN, CDR2 SYGVQD (reference sequence). Written as DNA, the CDR3 is TGCGCCAGCTCCGAAGGTGGAAGACCGAACACTGAAGCTTTCTTT. Amino acid sequence: CASSEGGRPNTEAFF.

In this sample, this clonotype turned up many times. This sequence joins TRBV6-5 and TRBJ2-5; 10 bases align to TRBD1. CDR1 and CDR2 (germline): MNHEY, SVGAGI. The CDR3 has 17 amino acids. Trimming cost V 5 bases and J 5 bases; bases outside gene matches: 14. DNA for the CDR3: TGTGCCAGCAGTACTCGCGGGACAGGGGTACCAGGGGAGACCCAGTACTTC. Its translation is CASSTRGTGVPGETQYF.